A selection of T cell receptor beta chains follows, all from one sample in a study of control samples from healthy donors and cancer patients. The repertoire was sequenced with immunoSEQ multiplex PCR; TCRdb's copy has only in-frame clones and lacks some. Of a few hundred thousand clones in the sample, around 90% are singletons; the top ten hold roughly 6.4%. Sequencing was carried out using PBMCs. Receptors were obtained from a man in his forties with head and neck cancer. The CDR3 runs from the conserved cysteine through the conserved F or W. A D gene is named only where the DNA matches it firmly. Part of the rows lack a size; the others show once, few, many or a class for expanded clones.

clone size	V gene	J gene	D gene	CDR3 DNA	CDR3 protein
.	TRBV7-9	TRBJ2-6	.	TGTGCCAGCAGCTTGCGGACAGAGCTCCCCAACGTCCTGACTTTC	CASSLRTELPNVLTF
.	TRBV15	TRBJ1-5	.	TGTGCCACCAGCAGGGGACGCAGCAATCAGCCCCAGCATTTT	CATSRGRSNQPQHF
.	TRBV7-3	TRBJ2-3	TRBD2	TGTGCCAGCAGCTTAACTGCCACTAGCGGGAGCGGGTGGACAGATACGCAGTATTTT	CASSLTATSGSGWTDTQYF
.	TRBV6-5	TRBJ1-1	.	TGTGCCAGCAGCCTTGGGACAAGGGCTGAAGCTTTCTTT	CASSLGTRAEAFF
.	TRBV20-1	TRBJ1-2	.	TGCAGTGCTAGTCCCGGGGGCGGCTACACCTTC	CSASPGGGYTF
.	TRBV19	TRBJ1-5	.	TGTGCCAGTAGTATAGGGTCCAGTGGTAATCAGCCCCAGCATTTT	CASSIGSSGNQPQHF
.	TRBV2	TRBJ1-5	TRBD1	TGTGCCAGCAGTGAGGAGACAGGGAATCAGCCCCAGCATTTT	CASSEETGNQPQHF
.	TRBV6-5	TRBJ1-1	.	TGTGCCAGCAGCGCAAGGGATTATAACACTGAAGCTTTCTTT	CASSARDYNTEAFF
.	TRBV28	TRBJ1-5	.	TGTGCCAGCAGTCCTCCCGGGGGCAGTGGTCGCAATCAGCCCCAGCATTTT	CASSPPGGSGRNQPQHF
.	TRBV28	TRBJ2-7	.	TGTGCCAGCACCCCGCCGGCGGGTTACTCCTACGAGCAGTACTTC	CASTPPAGYSYEQYF
once	TRBV27	TRBJ2-7	TRBD1	TGTGCCAGCAGTATAGGACGGACAGGGGTCTACGAGCAGTACTTC	CASSIGRTGVYEQYF
.	TRBV19	TRBJ1-2	.	TGTGCCAGTAGTACCTACAGCGGCGATGGCTACACCTTC	CASSTYSGDGYTF
.	TRBV6-5	TRBJ2-7	.	TGTGCCAGCAGTTACTCGGCAGGGGCCCCTTACGAGCAGTACTTC	CASSYSAGAPYEQYF
.	TRBV5-1	TRBJ1-2	TRBD1	TGCGCCAGCAGCTTGGGGGCAGGGGGTAACAGGAACTATGGCTACACCTTC	CASSLGAGGNRNYGYTF
.	TRBV3-1/TRBV3-2	TRBJ2-1	TRBD2	TGTGCCAGCAGCCAAGGGGCGGTGGTCGGGAGGGCCGGAAATGAGCAGTTCTTC	CASSQGAVVGRAGNEQFF
.	TRBV4-2	TRBJ1-1	.	TGTGCCAGCAGCCTCCTGACAGTCGGGGACACTGAAGCTTTCTTT	CASSLLTVGDTEAFF
.	TRBV11-2	TRBJ1-2	.	TGTGCCAGCAGAAAGGGCAGGACTAACTATGGCTACACCTTC	CASRKGRTNYGYTF
.	TRBV28	TRBJ2-1	.	TGTGCCAGCTCAACCCCAAGCGCGAGTTACAATGAGCAGTTCTTC	CASSTPSASYNEQFF
.	TRBV3-1/TRBV3-2	TRBJ1-5	.	TGTGCCAGCAGCCAAGATTTCACAGACAATCAGCCCCAGCATTTT	CASSQDFTDNQPQHF
.	TRBV29-1	TRBJ1-2	TRBD1	TGCAGCGTTCTGATCGACCCTGGACAGGGGGCCGGGTATGGCTACACCTTC	CSVLIDPGQGAGYGYTF
once	TRBV2	TRBJ1-1	.	TGTGCCAGCAGTTCCTCCCGGCTGCAGCGGGCTTTCTTT	CASSSSRLQRAFF
.	TRBV5-6	TRBJ2-3	.	TGTGCCAGCAGGAGATCAGATACGCAGTATTTT	CASRRSDTQYF
.	TRBV5-4	TRBJ2-5	.	TGTGCCAGCAGCAGGTCAACAGGGCCAGAGACCCAGTACTTC	CASSRSTGPETQYF
.	TRBV7-9	TRBJ2-1	.	TGTGCCAGCAGCTTAGCGAGCAGTCACAATGAGCAGTTCTTC	CASSLASSHNEQFF
.	TRBV7-2	TRBJ2-1	TRBD1	TGTGCCAGCAGCTACGACGACAGGGGTCAGCAGTTCTTC	CASSYDDRGQQFF
few	TRBV6-5	TRBJ1-5	.	TGTGCCAGCAGTTACTCGAAGGTTCAGCCCCAGCATTTT	CASSYSKVQPQHF
.	TRBV28	TRBJ1-5	.	TGTGCCAGCAGTCCCCAGCGTTCGGGGGGTAGCAATCAGCCCCAGCATTTT	CASSPQRSGGSNQPQHF
.	TRBV14	TRBJ2-7	.	TGTGCCAGCAGTCCGACTCTCCTCCACCAGGTCTACGAGCAGTACTTC	CASSPTLLHQVYEQYF
.	TRBV6-5	TRBJ2-5	.	TGTGCCAGCAGGCAGGGTTGGGTAGGGGAGACCCAGTACTTC	CASRQGWVGETQYF
.	TRBV5-1	TRBJ2-7	.	TGCGCCAGCAGCTTGGGGGGTCCCTACGAGCAGTACTTC	CASSLGGPYEQYF
.	TRBV19	TRBJ2-2	.	TGTGCCAGTAGTATATCGCCTCACAGGGACACCGGGGAGCTGTTTTTT	CASSISPHRDTGELFF
few	TRBV19	TRBJ1-6	.	TGTGCCAGTAAGGAGGGGAGAAGCTCCTATAATTCACCCCTCCACTTT	CASKEGRSSYNSPLHF
.	TRBV19	TRBJ1-6	.	TGTGCCAGTAAGGAAGTGAGGGGAACACATAATTCACCCCTCCACTTT	CASKEVRGTHNSPLHF
.	TRBV21-1	TRBJ2-6	.	TGTGCCAGCAGCAAGCGCAGGGGGTCTTCTGGGGCCAACGTCCTGACTTTC	CASSKRRGSSGANVLTF
.	TRBV21-1	TRBJ2-3	.	TGTGCCAGCAGCAAAGACCGGGAAAACACAGATACGCAGTATTTT	CASSKDRENTDTQYF
few	TRBV5-1	TRBJ1-6	.	TGCGCCAGCAGCTTGGGATCGGGTGATTCACCCCTCCACTTT	CASSLGSGDSPLHF
.	TRBV30	TRBJ2-7	.	TGTGCCTGGAGTGGAACGCGGTGGGGCGAGCAGTACTTC	CAWSGTRWGEQYF
.	TRBV19	TRBJ1-2	TRBD1	TGTGCCAGTAGCCGGACAGGTCCCTTCTATGGCTACACCTTC	CASSRTGPFYGYTF
.	TRBV14	TRBJ2-1	.	TGTGCCAGCAGCGCCAACTACAATGAGCAGTTCTTC	CASSANYNEQFF
.	TRBV13	TRBJ2-7	.	TGTGCCAGCAGCCGACTCGGCAGGTCCCTTCTCTCCTACGAGCAGTACTTC	CASSRLGRSLLSYEQYF
once	TRBV5-1	TRBJ1-1	.	TGCGCCAGCAGCCTGCCTCAGGGAGGCGCTGAAGCTTTCTTT	CASSLPQGGAEAFF
once	TRBV6-2/TRBV6-3	TRBJ1-2	TRBD1	TGTGCCAGCAGTCCGGGGACAGCGGGCGGCTACACCTTC	CASSPGTAGGYTF
.	TRBV5-1	TRBJ2-5	TRBD2	TGCGCCAGCAGCAATGGCTTCGCGGGAGAGGAGACCCAGTACTTC	CASSNGFAGEETQYF
.	TRBV11-2	TRBJ2-1	TRBD2	TGTGCCAGCAGCTTAGAACGATCGCGGGGGGGCCACAATGAGCAGTTCTTC	CASSLERSRGGHNEQFF
.	TRBV28	TRBJ1-2	TRBD1	TGTGCCAGCAGTCCCGTAAGGACAGGGGGCACCTATGGCTACACCTTC	CASSPVRTGGTYGYTF
.	TRBV10-3	TRBJ1-1	TRBD1	TGTGCCATCACCGAAGGACAGGGGAACACTGAAGCTTTCTTT	CAITEGQGNTEAFF
.	TRBV7-2	TRBJ1-3	.	TGTGCCAGCAGCTTAGGCCACCGAAACACCATATATTTT	CASSLGHRNTIYF
.	TRBV7-7	TRBJ2-3	.	TGTGCTAGCAGCTTAGAACTTTCTAGCACAGATACGCAGTATTTT	CASSLELSSTDTQYF
.	TRBV11-2	TRBJ2-1	TRBD1	TGTGCCAGCAGCCAATCCGGGACAGACTACAATGAGCAGTTCTTC	CASSQSGTDYNEQFF
.	TRBV28	TRBJ1-2	.	TGTGCCAGCAGTAGGAGAGGCTATGGCTACACCTTC	CASSRRGYGYTF
.	TRBV5-1	TRBJ1-4	TRBD1	TGCGCCAGCAGCTTGCAGAGGGGGCAGGGTAGAGGAAAACTGTTTTTT	CASSLQRGQGRGKLFF
.	TRBV5-4	TRBJ2-2	.	TGTGCCAGCAGCTTTTTCCCACAGGGACGTGACACCGGGGAGCTGTTTTTT	CASSFFPQGRDTGELFF